This T cell receptor (beta chain) was recovered during a study of blood T cell repertoires in COVID-19. Whole-study context: COVID-19 samples, acute and convalescent, were from the United States, Italy and Spain. The cDNA or gDNA used as material had been derived from T cells, B-cell-depleted T cells, or PBMCs.

CDR1 is SGHNT and CDR2 is YYREEE in the germline V gene (reference sequence). V gave up 0 bases and J gave up 2 bases; unmatched junction bases: 6. The CDR3 extends over 17 amino acids. As handled by the study authors: Quantification of nucleated cells was approximated via reference gene primer amplification. Some clones are missing from TCRdb's copy, which holds only in-frame ones; the method was immunoSEQ multiplex PCR. V and J calls and clone size follow that table, whereas D and trimming were derived from the DNA. The data show roughly 310,000 clones, roughly 88% seen once. The sample comprised peripheral blood. The clonotype originates from a woman aged 50 to 65 with active or convalescent COVID-19. The chain combines TRBV5-4 with TRBJ2-2; 8 bases are shared with TRBD1. In DNA, the CDR3 is TGTGCCAGCAGCTTGGCCTCCGGACAGGGAAACACCGGGGAGCTGTTTTTT. Amino acids: CASSLASGQGNTGELFF.